Listed below are T cell receptor beta chains from one sample, sequenced in a study of blood T cells in healthy people across ages. TCRdb fed the 5' RACE reads into MiXCR, producing one record per CDR3 protein. The data hold 1.5 million to 2 million distinct CDR3 sequences, with about 28% observed a single time. What was sequenced was blood. Receptors were obtained from a woman aged 25-40 years in good health. Both conserved end residues are trimmed from each CDR3. A D gene is named only where the DNA matches it firmly.

V gene,J gene,D gene,CDR3 length,CDR3 protein
TRBV7-9,TRBJ2-1,TRBD1,16,ASSLGGTGRLVLNEQF
TRBV9,TRBJ1-2,NA,12,ASSVEGHGYGYT
TRBV20-1,TRBJ2-5,NA,12,SAPREGSQETQY
TRBV5-1,TRBJ2-1,TRBD2,12,ASSIGLAGGEQF
TRBV19,TRBJ2-3,TRBD1,14,ASSARQGTATDTQY
TRBV29-1,TRBJ2-7,NA,12,SVIGDGVIYEQY
TRBV7-2,TRBJ2-5,TRBD1,12,ASRPGTGWETQY
TRBV5-1,TRBJ2-7,NA,11,ASSLLGGDEQY
TRBV5-1,TRBJ1-1,NA,12,ASSLGDINTEAF
TRBV6-2/TRBV6-3,NA,TRBD2,14,ASSSPTSGTIGTQY
TRBV6-1,TRBJ2-4,TRBD1,11,ASTGTVRVEQY
TRBV5-5,TRBJ2-5,NA,14,ASSFEDPREQETQY
TRBV5-1,TRBJ2-7,TRBD2,13,ASSILAGSSYEQY
TRBV3-1,TRBJ2-1,TRBD2,14,ASSPPASGAYNEQF
TRBV7-6,TRBJ2-2,TRBD2,13,ASNAGTRNTGELF
TRBV12-3/TRBV12-4,TRBJ2-7,NA,12,VSSSQDRSYEQY
TRBV7-7,TRBJ2-7,TRBD1,14,ASSPGTGVLSYEQY
TRBV20-1,TRBJ2-7,TRBD2,13,SARDHSGSAYEQY
TRBV11-3,TRBJ2-7,TRBD2,12,ASSLDSSGYEQY
TRBV20-1,NA,NA,13,SARAGHSSYNEQY
TRBV20-1,TRBJ1-5,NA,11,SARGVLDQPQH
TRBV29-1,TRBJ2-5,NA,12,SVVTFRASETQY
TRBV7-9,TRBJ2-7,NA,12,ASSLAGIPYEQY
TRBV4-1,TRBJ2-7,TRBD1,12,ASSPTGNSYEQY
TRBV11-2,TRBJ1-1,NA,10,ASTLSAAVAF
TRBV7-2,TRBJ2-3,NA,12,ASSLEWGGDTQY
TRBV5-5,TRBJ1-1,NA,11,ASSLSRLTEAF
TRBV10-3,TRBJ2-3,NA,15,AISESMGTGDSDTQY
TRBV18,TRBJ2-7,TRBD2,16,ASSPFGTSGILSHEQY
TRBV13,TRBJ2-7,TRBD2,14,ASSLRTSGGAYEQY
TRBV12-3/TRBV12-4,TRBJ2-3,TRBD2,11,ASSRRTRFLQY
TRBV18,TRBJ1-1,NA,13,ASSPVTGLNTEAF
TRBV20-1,TRBJ2-3,NA,13,GASINGPPTDTQY
TRBV9,TRBJ1-1,TRBD1,13,ASSVGTGVDTEAF
TRBV7-9,TRBJ2-1,TRBD1,13,ASSFPGQGYNEQF
TRBV18,TRBJ2-3,NA,12,ASSPPDSTDTQY
TRBV4-3,TRBJ2-3,NA,15,ASSQEAGTNGRYTQY
TRBV2,TRBJ2-1,NA,12,ASSKLRGYNEQF
TRBV6-5,TRBJ1-4,TRBD1,14,ASSRSQGVANEKLF
TRBV10-3,TRBJ2-7,NA,12,AISESGQSAEQY
TRBV6-6,TRBJ2-1,NA,11,ASRPDISNEQF
TRBV6-5,TRBJ1-2,NA,11,ASTRRRDYGYT
TRBV25-1,TRBJ1-4,NA,11,ASRLGANEKLF
TRBV20-1,TRBJ1-6,TRBD1,15,SARGGRGTAYNSPLH
TRBV5-6,TRBJ2-1,TRBD2,13,ASSIRTSGYNEQF
TRBV5-1,TRBJ1-2,NA,14,ASSLNGVQSGYGYT
TRBV9,TRBJ1-5,NA,13,ASSVTGAAGQPQH
TRBV7-2,TRBJ2-7,NA,14,ASSLGLRVSSYEQY
TRBV6-6,TRBJ2-3,NA,14,ASRDSLGVSKDTQY
TRBV9,TRBJ2-1,TRBD2,14,ASSMRTSGSKGEQF
TRBV5-1,TRBJ2-7,TRBD2,13,ASSLEAGGHYVQY
TRBV5-1,TRBJ2-5,TRBD1,11,ASSLQGSWDQY